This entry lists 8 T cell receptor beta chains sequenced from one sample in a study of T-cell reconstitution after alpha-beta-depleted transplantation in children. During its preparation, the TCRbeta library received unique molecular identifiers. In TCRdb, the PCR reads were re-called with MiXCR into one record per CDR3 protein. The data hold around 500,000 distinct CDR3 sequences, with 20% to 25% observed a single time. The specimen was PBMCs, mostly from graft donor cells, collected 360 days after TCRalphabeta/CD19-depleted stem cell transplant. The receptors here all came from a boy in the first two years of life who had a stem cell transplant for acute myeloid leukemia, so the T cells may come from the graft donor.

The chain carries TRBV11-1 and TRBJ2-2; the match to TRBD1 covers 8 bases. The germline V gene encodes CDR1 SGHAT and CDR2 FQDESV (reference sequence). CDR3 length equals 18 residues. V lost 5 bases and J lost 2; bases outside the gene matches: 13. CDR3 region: CASSPGRTGRLNTGELFF. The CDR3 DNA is TGTGCCAGCAGCCCAGGGAGGACAGGGAGACTTAACACCGGGGAGCTGTTTTTT.

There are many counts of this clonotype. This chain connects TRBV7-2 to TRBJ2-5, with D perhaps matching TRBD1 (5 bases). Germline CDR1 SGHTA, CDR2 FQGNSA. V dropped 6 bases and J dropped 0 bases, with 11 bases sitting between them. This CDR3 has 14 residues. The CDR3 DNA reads TGTGCCAGCAGAAGATCAGGGAACCAAGAGACCCAGTACTTC. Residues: CASRRSGNQETQYF.

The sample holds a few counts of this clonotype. CDR3 residues: CASSLTETGNTQYF. CDR3 coding DNA: TGTGCCAGCAGCCTCACGGAGACAGGAAATACGCAGTATTTT. The chain recombines TRBV7-2 with TRBJ2-3; D possibly corresponds to TRBD1 (6 bases). Germline values: CDR1 SGHTA, CDR2 FQGNSA. V shed 5 bases and J shed 7 bases, with 16 bases lying between them. The CDR3 covers 14 residues.

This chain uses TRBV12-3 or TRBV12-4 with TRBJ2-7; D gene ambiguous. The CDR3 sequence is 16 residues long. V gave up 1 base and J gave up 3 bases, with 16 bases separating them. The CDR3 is CASSLGGPRLLYEQYF. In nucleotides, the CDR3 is TGTGCCAGCAGTTTAGGAGGACCCCGATTACTCTACGAGCAGTACTTC.

CDR3 sequence: CASSLDPPGSLSYNEQFF. DNA for the CDR3: TGTGCCAGCAGCTTAGACCCCCCAGGGAGCCTCTCCTACAATGAGCAGTTCTTC. The rearrangement links TRBV11-2 to TRBJ2-1; D tentatively fits TRBD1 or TRBD2 (5 bases each). CDR1 and CDR2 from the germline V gene are SGHAT and FQNNGV. This CDR3 is built from 18 residues. V was trimmed by 0 bases and J by 0 bases, leaving 15 bases between them.

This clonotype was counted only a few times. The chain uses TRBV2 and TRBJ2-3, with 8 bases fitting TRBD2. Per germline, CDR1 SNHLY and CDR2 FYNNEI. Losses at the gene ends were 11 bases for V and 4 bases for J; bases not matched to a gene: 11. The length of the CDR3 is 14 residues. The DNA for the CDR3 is TGTGCCTGTCTGCGGGGGGACTTCGCAGATACGCAGTATTTT. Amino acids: CACLRGDFADTQYF.

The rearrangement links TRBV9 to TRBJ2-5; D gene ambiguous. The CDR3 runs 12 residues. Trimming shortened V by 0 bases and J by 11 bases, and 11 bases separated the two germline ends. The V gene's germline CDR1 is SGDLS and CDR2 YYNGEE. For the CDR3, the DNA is TGTGCCAGCAGCGTAGGGGATAACGATCAGTACTTC. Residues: CASSVGDNDQYF.

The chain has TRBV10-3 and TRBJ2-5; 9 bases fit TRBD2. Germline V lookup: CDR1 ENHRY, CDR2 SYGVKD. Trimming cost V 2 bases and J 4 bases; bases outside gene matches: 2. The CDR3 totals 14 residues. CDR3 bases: TGTGCCATCAGTGAGAGCGGGGGGTTAGAGACCCAGTACTTC. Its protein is CAISESGGLETQYF.